The entry below gives a single TCR beta chain sequence along with its context. This table comes from immunoSEQ multiplex PCR, and its TCRdb copy is limited to in-frame clones, with some not included. There are some 49,000 clones in the sample; around nine tenths occur only once, and approximately 4% lies in the top ten. Germline assignment: CDR1 MGHRA and CDR2 YSYEKL. Trimming took 0 bases from V and 3 from J; bases not matched to a gene: 10. The CDR3 covers 18 residues. The source of the sample is a study of technical replicates of blood from a few donors. V is TRBV4-1 and J is TRBJ2-7, with 11 nucleotides matching TRBD2. The sequenced material came from PBMCs. The clonotype originates from a human donor in good health. Some clones in this sample may be carry-over from other donors' samples. CDR3: CASSQDLFGLAGGYEQYF. The CDR3 nucleotides are TGCGCCAGCAGCCAAGATCTTTTCGGGCTAGCGGGGGGCTACGAGCAGTACTTC.